This TCR beta chain stems from a study of T-cell reconstitution after alpha-beta-depleted transplantation in children. The CDR3 extends over 16 amino acids. Germline V gene lookup returns CDR1 SGHVT and CDR2 SQSDAQ. V lost 5 bases to trimming and J lost 0 bases; unmatched junction nucleotides: 8. During its preparation, the TCRbeta library received unique molecular identifiers. From the PCR reads, TCRdb called clonotypes with MiXCR, one entry per CDR3 protein. Found here are 250,000 to 350,000 distinct CDR3 sequences, around 20% of them singletons; the top ten hold 10% to 11%. This clonotype has just a few counts. Its matching antigen is unknown. The study's findings and limits: It was newly produced T cells that mostly accounted for T-cell counts and diversity one year after transplant. Some patients' high day-60 TCRbeta diversity was attributed to recipient cells surviving conditioning.

Material: PBMCs, mostly from graft donor cells, obtained 180 days after TCRalphabeta/CD19-depleted stem cell transplant. V gene TRBV7-4 combines with J gene TRBJ2-3, with 7 nucleotides matching TRBD1. This receptor was taken from a male patient aged 10-17 years who had a stem cell transplant for acute lymphoblastic leukemia, so the T cells may come from the graft donor. The CDR3 region has the DNA TGTGCCAGCAGCCGCCGGGACAGAAGAAGCACAGATACGCAGTATTTT. Its translation is CASSRRDRRSTDTQYF.